The 23 T cell receptor beta chains below all came from one sample that was sequenced in a study of blood T cell repertoires in COVID-19 (dated by TCRdb to between 2020 and 2021). The library was made by the immunoSEQ multiplex PCR assay. This is the immuneACCESS table as TCRdb keeps it, with only in-frame sequences that have V and J called. A part of the clones is gone; compared with another copy, unresolved V genes explain less than half, and the rest is unexplained. The sample records about 390,000 clones, approximately 87% of which are singletons. Jointly, the top ten make up 10% of the sample. Sequencing was performed on PBMCs or T cells enriched from blood (not recorded which). These receptors all stem from a woman between 45 and 65 years old who had recovered from COVID-19.

The chain recombines TRBV6-6 with TRBJ2-2, with D possibly TRBD1 on 6 matching bases. The CDR3 consists of 15 residues. V was pared by 6 bases and J by 0 bases, with 11 bases between. Germline V gives CDR1 MNHNY, CDR2 SVGAGI (reference sequence). The CDR3 spells CASSPDRPNTGELFF. The CDR3 DNA reads TGTGCCAGCAGCCCAGACAGGCCGAACACCGGGGAGCTGTTTTTT.

In this sample, this clone turned up once. This rearrangement joins TRBV28 to TRBJ1-1, with D tentatively TRBD1 (5 bases). In germline, CDR1 is MDHEN, CDR2 SYDVKM. The ends were cut back, 8 bases at V and 6 bases at J, with 22 bases in the middle. This CDR3 region has 15 residues. The CDR3 DNA follows: TGTGCCAGCGCGATGTGGGGCACAACGGTGGCTGAAGCTTTCTTT. Its translation is CASAMWGTTVAEAFF.

CDR3 residues: CASSYSQGTNSPLHF. The CDR3 nucleotides read TGTGCCAGCAGTTACTCACAGGGGACGAATTCACCCCTCCACTTT. The chain uses TRBV6-5 and TRBJ1-6, with 7 bases identical to TRBD1. Germline values: CDR1 MNHEY, CDR2 SVGAGI. This CDR3 spans 15 amino acids. Trimming removed 0 bases from V and 7 bases from J; junction bases left unmatched: 3.

This clone was observed a handful of times. The chain employs TRBV15 and TRBJ1-2; perhaps TRBD1 as D (5 bases). Trimming shortened V by 0 bases and J by 4 bases, and 9 bases separated the two germline ends. CDR1 LNHNV and CDR2 YYDKDF come from the germline V gene (reference sequence). CDR3 length: 14 residues. The CDR3 DNA reads TGTGCCACCAGCAGAGAAGGGGTCGGCTATGGCTACACCTTC. As protein: CATSREGVGYGYTF.

V and J are TRBV10-3 and TRBJ2-7; D remains ambiguous. This CDR3 spans 12 amino acids. V lost 10 bases and J lost 1, with 11 bases in between. The V gene's germline CDR1 is ENHRY and CDR2 SYGVKD. This CDR3 reads CATTTPSYEQYF. CDR3 coding DNA: TGTGCCACCACTACACCTTCCTACGAGCAGTACTTC.

V and J are TRBV7-8 and TRBJ2-2, with 9 bases fitting TRBD1. The CDR3 extends over 16 amino acids. Germline trimming cut 5 bases from V and 2 bases from J; bases unmatched to any gene: 6. Germline V gives CDR1 SGHVS, CDR2 FQNEAQ. CDR3 loop: CASSGDRGVNTGELFF. The CDR3 DNA reads TGTGCCAGCAGCGGAGACAGGGGGGTTAACACCGGGGAGCTGTTTTTT.

The chain employs TRBV11-2 and TRBJ2-4; D is ambiguous. The germline V gene encodes CDR1 SGHAT and CDR2 FQNNGV. V lost 6 bases and J lost 6, with 18 bases in between. The CDR3 length is 15 residues. The CDR3 is CASRILVGLANIQYF. CDR3 DNA: TGTGCCAGCAGGATTTTAGTGGGCCTGGCAAACATTCAGTACTTC.

This clone was seen a few times. The chain combines TRBV5-6 with TRBJ1-2; no reliable D call. The CDR3 is 17 residues long. CDR1 SGHDT and CDR2 YYEEEE come from the germline V gene. V lost 4 bases and J lost 2, with 21 bases in between. CDR3 region: CASSPNADGVWNYGYTF. The CDR3 nucleotides read TGTGCCAGCAGCCCGAATGCGGACGGGGTTTGGAACTATGGCTACACCTTC.

The J gene is TRBJ1-1, the V gene TRBV24-1, with 8 bases that match TRBD1. CDR1 and CDR2 (germline): KGHDR, SFDVKD. Unmatched junction bases numbered 17, after V lost 5 bases and J lost 1 base. The CDR3 has 19 amino acids. This chain's CDR3 is CATSVCQTGAPRRNTEAFF. The CDR3 nucleotides read TGTGCCACCAGTGTCTGTCAGACAGGGGCCCCTAGGAGGAACACTGAAGCTTTCTTT.

This clone has a handful of counts. This chain uses TRBV5-6 with TRBJ2-2, with a possible D match to TRBD1 (6 bases). The CDR3 spans 16 residues. V was pared by 2 bases and J by 6 bases, with 17 bases between. In germline, CDR1 is SGHDT, CDR2 YYEEEE. The chain's CDR3 is CASSFVQGMGAGELFF. Written as DNA, the CDR3 is TGTGCCAGCAGCTTTGTACAGGGAATGGGTGCCGGGGAGCTGTTTTTT. The entire variable domain, with the rest obtained from reference TRBV5-6 and TRBJ2-2, is as follows: DAGVTQSPTHLIKTRGQQVTLRCSPKSGHDTVSWYQQALGQGPQFIFQYYEEEERQRGNFPDRFSGHQFPNYSSELNVNALLLGDSALYLCASSFVQGMGAGELFFGEGSRLTVL.

The genes are TRBV19 and TRBJ2-5; a possible D gene is TRBD1 (6 bases). Germline V gene sequence: CDR1 LNHDA, CDR2 SQIVND (reference sequence). The CDR3 has 11 amino acids. V lost 10 bases and J 5 bases, leaving 11 bases between the germline ends. Written as DNA, the CDR3 is TGTGCCACCAGGGGCGGGGAGACCCAGTACTTC. Translated: CATRGGETQYF.

As regards this clone: A read error is likely, as this CDR3 ends without the conserved phenylalanine or tryptophan. The limits of the CDR3 on the DNA are not certain, so only TCRdb's listed CDR3 is given. The J gene is TRBJ1-2, the V gene TRBV7-9. In germline, CDR1 is SEHNR, CDR2 FQNEAQ (reference sequence). Including both end residues, the CDR3 is 13 amino acids long. The CDR3 here is CASSSGLGTSIHL.

Only a few counts were recorded for this clone. J is TRBJ1-2 and V is TRBV3-1 (or the pseudogene TRBV3-2); D unresolved. This CDR3 comprises 16 residues. Germline CDR1 and CDR2: LGHDT and YNNKEL (reference sequence). V lost 0 bases to trimming and J lost 0 bases, with 11 bases between them. For the CDR3, the DNA is TGTGCCAGCAGCCAAGATCGGGTGATAGCTAACTATGGCTACACCTTC. This codes for CASSQDRVIANYGYTF.

The chain joins TRBV12-3 or TRBV12-4 to TRBJ1-2; D is unclear. The CDR3 spans 11 residues. Trimming cost V 6 bases and J 6 bases, with 8 bases left between them. The CDR3 bases are TGTGCCAGCAGAGAGAGTGATGGCTACACCTTC. Translating gives CASRESDGYTF.

The rearrangement uses TRBV2 and TRBJ2-6; D not certain. CDR3 length equals 13 residues. From germline, CDR1 is SNHLY and CDR2 FYNNEI. V shed 7 bases and J shed 2 bases, with 6 bases lying between them. The CDR3 loop reads CASTPAGANVLTF. The CDR3 DNA reads TGTGCCAGCACCCCCGCTGGGGCCAACGTCCTGACTTTC.

V is TRBV11-2 and J is TRBJ1-5; TRBD1 is a possible D gene (5 bases). V gave up 0 bases and J gave up 7 bases, with 13 bases separating them. This CDR3 is 15 amino acids long. Germline V gene lookup returns CDR1 SGHAT and CDR2 FQNNGV. CDR3 in amino acids: CASSLDGGALQPQHF. The DNA for the CDR3 is TGTGCCAGCAGCTTAGATGGCGGGGCTCTACAGCCCCAGCATTTT.

V usage is TRBV30 and J usage is TRBJ1-1, with a weak D call TRBD1 (5 bases). The CDR3 contains 13 residues. Per the germline V gene, CDR1 is GTSNPN and CDR2 is SVGIG (reference sequence). Trimming took 4 bases from V and 1 from J, leaving 10 bases between them. CDR3 residues: CAWNRRANTEAFF. CDR3 nucleotides: TGTGCCTGGAATCGCAGGGCGAACACTGAAGCTTTCTTT.

The V and J genes are TRBV20-1 and TRBJ2-5; D unresolved. The length of the CDR3 is 11 residues. Germline V gene sequence: CDR1 DFQATT, CDR2 SNEGSKA (reference sequence). V dropped 3 bases and J dropped 5 bases, with 7 bases sitting between them. CDR3 in DNA: TGCAGTGCTAGCCTACAGGAGACCCAGTACTTC. It specifies CSASLQETQYF.

V and J are TRBV6-2 or TRBV6-3 and TRBJ2-1; 8 bases match TRBD2. CDR3 length: 15 residues. The trim removed 0 bases at V and 7 bases at J, leaving 5 bases unmatched. In germline, CDR1 is MNHEY, CDR2 SVGEGT. The CDR3 DNA reads as TGTGCCAGCAGTTACTCGGGGGGGACTAGAAATGAGCAGTTCTTC. Its protein is CASSYSGGTRNEQFF.

V usage is TRBV11-2 and J usage is TRBJ1-2; maybe TRBD1 (6 bases). CDR1 SGHAT and CDR2 FQNNGV come from the germline V gene. V was pared by 5 bases and J by 0 bases, with 19 bases between. CDR3 size: 17 residues. CDR3 bases: TGTGCCAGCAGCCCCTTCCCATCAGGGACACCTAACTATGGCTACACCTTC. Its protein is CASSPFPSGTPNYGYTF.

V and J are TRBV29-1 and TRBJ2-7, with 9 bases identical to TRBD2. After removal of 6 bases from V and 2 bases from J, the junction contained 8 bases not matched to a gene. The CDR3 contains 14 residues. The germline CDR1 and CDR2 sequences are SQVTM and ANQGSEA. The CDR3 is CSVRLAEGPYEQYF. CDR3 DNA: TGCAGCGTCCGACTAGCGGAAGGGCCCTACGAGCAGTACTTC.

On this clone: Within the sample, other DNA sequences also encode this same CDR3. This chain joins TRBV19 and TRBJ1-2, with TRBD1 as a possible D gene (6 bases). CDR1 and CDR2 (germline): LNHDA, SQIVND (reference sequence). The CDR3 is 12 amino acids. V was cut by 6 bases and J by 1 base, with 6 bases left in between. The CDR3 bases are TGTGCCAGTAGAGGGGGTAACTATGGCTACACCTTC. This encodes CASRGGNYGYTF.

This clone appeared once. The rearrangement uses TRBV4-1 and TRBJ1-5; D perhaps matches TRBD1 (5 bases). The CDR3 length is 14 residues. The V and J ends lost 0 bases and 6 bases respectively, with 9 bases between them. Germline-derived CDR1 and CDR2 are MGHRA and YSYEKL. The CDR3 sequence: CASSQDGAAQPQHF. The CDR3 DNA follows: TGCGCCAGCAGCCAAGATGGGGCGGCTCAGCCCCAGCATTTT.